This record concerns one T cell receptor (beta chain) sequence. The antigen is not known. Patients selected for sequencing had displayed CD8+CD57+ cell expansion by flow cytometry. The entry originates in a study of CD8+CD57+ T cells in acquired aplastic anemia. General study results and limits: Roughly 27 sequences, all CD8+ CDR3, were shared between patients and controls.

Genomic DNA acted as the template from which TCR beta VDJ combination and CDR3 sequence profiling were carried out. TCRdb fed the reads into MiXCR, producing one record per CDR3 protein. Of about 150,000 distinct CDR3 sequences listed, approximately 52% are singletons. The CDR3 has 15 residues. The V and J ends lost 0 bases and 0 bases respectively, with 8 bases between them. Germline V gives CDR1 SGHRS, CDR2 YFSETQ. What was sequenced was sorted CD4+, CD8+, or CD8+CD57+ T cells (not recorded which) from PBMCs. The clonotype comes from a human donor with aplastic anemia. This rearrangement joins TRBV5-1 to TRBJ2-3, with D hard to call. The CDR3 loop reads CASSLAPPSTDTQYF. CDR3 coding DNA: TGCGCCAGCAGCTTGGCGCCACCTAGCACAGATACGCAGTATTTT.